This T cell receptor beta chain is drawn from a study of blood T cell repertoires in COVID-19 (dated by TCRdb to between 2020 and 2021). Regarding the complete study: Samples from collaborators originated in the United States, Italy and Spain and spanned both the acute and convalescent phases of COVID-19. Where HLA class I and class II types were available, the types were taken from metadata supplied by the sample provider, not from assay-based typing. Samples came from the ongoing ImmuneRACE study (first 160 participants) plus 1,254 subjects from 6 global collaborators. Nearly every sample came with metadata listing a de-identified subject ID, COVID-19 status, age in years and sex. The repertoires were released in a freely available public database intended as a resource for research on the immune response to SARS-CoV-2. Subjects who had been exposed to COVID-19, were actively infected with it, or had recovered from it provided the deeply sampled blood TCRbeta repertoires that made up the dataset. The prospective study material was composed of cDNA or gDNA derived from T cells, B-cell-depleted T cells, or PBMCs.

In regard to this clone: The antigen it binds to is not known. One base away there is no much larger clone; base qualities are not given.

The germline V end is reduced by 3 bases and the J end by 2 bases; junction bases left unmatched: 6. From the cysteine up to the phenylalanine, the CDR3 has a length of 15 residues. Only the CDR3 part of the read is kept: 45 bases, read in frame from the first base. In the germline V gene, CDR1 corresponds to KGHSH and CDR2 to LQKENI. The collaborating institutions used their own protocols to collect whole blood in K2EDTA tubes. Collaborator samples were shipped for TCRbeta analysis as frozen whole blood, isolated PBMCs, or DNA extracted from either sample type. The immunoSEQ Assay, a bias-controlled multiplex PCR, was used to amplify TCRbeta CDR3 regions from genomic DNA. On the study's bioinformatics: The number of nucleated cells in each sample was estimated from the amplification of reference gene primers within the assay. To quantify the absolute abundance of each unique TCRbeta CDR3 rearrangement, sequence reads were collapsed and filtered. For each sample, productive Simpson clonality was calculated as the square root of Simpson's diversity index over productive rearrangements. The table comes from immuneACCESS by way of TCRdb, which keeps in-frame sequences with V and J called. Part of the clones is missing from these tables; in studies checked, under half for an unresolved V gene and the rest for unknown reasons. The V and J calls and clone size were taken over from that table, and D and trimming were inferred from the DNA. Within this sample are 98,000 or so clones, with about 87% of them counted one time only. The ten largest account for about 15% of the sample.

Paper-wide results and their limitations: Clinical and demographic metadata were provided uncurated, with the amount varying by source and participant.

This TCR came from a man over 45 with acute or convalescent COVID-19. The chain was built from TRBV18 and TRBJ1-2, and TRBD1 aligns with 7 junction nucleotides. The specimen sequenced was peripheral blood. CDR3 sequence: CASSPVGTENYGYTF. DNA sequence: TGTGCCAGCTCACCCGTCGGGACAGAGAACTATGGCTACACCTTC.